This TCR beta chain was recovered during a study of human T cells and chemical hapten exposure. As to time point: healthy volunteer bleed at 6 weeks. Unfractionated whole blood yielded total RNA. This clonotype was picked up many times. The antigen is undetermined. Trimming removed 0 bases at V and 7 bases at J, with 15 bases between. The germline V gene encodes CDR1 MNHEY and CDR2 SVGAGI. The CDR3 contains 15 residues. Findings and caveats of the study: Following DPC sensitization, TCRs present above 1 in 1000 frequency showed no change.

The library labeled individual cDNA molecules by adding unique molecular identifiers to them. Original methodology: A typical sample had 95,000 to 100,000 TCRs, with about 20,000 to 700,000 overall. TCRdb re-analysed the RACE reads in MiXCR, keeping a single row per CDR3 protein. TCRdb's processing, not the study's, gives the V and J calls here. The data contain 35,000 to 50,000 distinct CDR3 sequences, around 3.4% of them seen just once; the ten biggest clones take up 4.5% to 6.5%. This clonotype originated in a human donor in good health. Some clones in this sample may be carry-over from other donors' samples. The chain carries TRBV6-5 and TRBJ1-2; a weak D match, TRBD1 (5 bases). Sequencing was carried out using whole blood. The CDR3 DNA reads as TGTGCCAGCAGTTACTCGAGATCGGTCAGGGCTGGCTACACCTTC. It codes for CASSYSRSVRAGYTF.